This T cell receptor beta chain was retrieved from a study of cytomegalovirus exposure and HLA in healthy donors. This CDR3 is 15 amino acids long. Per the germline V gene, CDR1 is KGHSH and CDR2 is LQKENI. V trimming: 0 bases; J trimming: 1 base; junction bases outside the gene matches: 2. Using immunoSEQ multiplex PCR, the repertoire was profiled, and TCRdb retains in-frame clones only, with some absent. The sample comprises under 50,000 clones, roughly 93% of which are singletons, and approximately 2.1% rests with the top ten. This clone was seen just once. The sequencing input was PBMCs. The clonotype originates from a woman aged 18-30 years in good health and CMV-seronegative. This chain connects TRBV18 to TRBJ2-5; the match to TRBD1 covers 7 bases. This CDR3 reads CASSPPGQSQETQYF. In nucleotides, the CDR3 is TGTGCCAGCTCACCACCGGGACAGAGCCAAGAGACCCAGTACTTC.